This paragraph reports one T cell receptor beta chain. The germline V gene encodes CDR1 SGHRS and CDR2 YFSETQ. The CDR3 covers 14 residues. Trimming left V 2 bases short and J 1 base short, with 10 bases between. The source of the sample is a study of T-cell memory formation after mild COVID-19. Background on the study: Clustering of TCRs was largely donor specific.

MiXCR, applied by TCRdb to the 5' RACE reads, yields one record per CDR3 protein. This table has 50,000 or so distinct CDR3 sequences, 25% to 30% appearing once. The receptor was derived from a young man who had mild COVID-19 (a few samples of this study predate the infection). Cell type and time point are not known. J is TRBJ2-7 and V is TRBV5-1; D not resolved. The sequenced material came from PBMCs or a T cell subset sorted from them (not recorded which). This CDR3 reads CASSFGSRSYEQYF. The CDR3 nucleotides read TGCGCCAGCAGCTTCGGGTCTCGGTCCTACGAGCAGTACTTC.